The rows below give T cell receptor beta chains drawn from one sample of a study of control samples from healthy donors and cancer patients. TCRdb keeps only in-frame clones here, not all; method: immunoSEQ multiplex PCR. The sample has some 80,000 clones; over 85% are singletons. Material for sequencing was blood. The receptors originated from a man over 45 in good health. The CDR3 runs from the conserved cysteine through the conserved F or W. Fields, in order: D gene, V gene, clone size, J gene, CDR3 length, CDR3 protein, CDR3 DNA. The D gene is left open where the match is weak. Some rows mark clone size as missing; the rest say once, few, many or name a class of expanded clone.

d_call: TRBD1; v_call: TRBV19; clone_size: NA; j_call: TRBJ1-3; cdr3_length: 21; cdr3_aa: CASSILDRGPVFTTSGNTIYF; cdr3_nt: TGTGCCAGTAGTATTTTGGACAGGGGGCCTGTTTTTACCACCTCTGGAAACACCATATATTTT
d_call: NA; v_call: TRBV6-5; clone_size: NA; j_call: TRBJ1-2; cdr3_length: 13; cdr3_aa: CASSYGAGDGYTF; cdr3_nt: TGTGCCAGCAGTTACGGGGCGGGGGATGGCTACACCTTC
d_call: NA; v_call: TRBV5-1; clone_size: NA; j_call: TRBJ1-2; cdr3_length: 15; cdr3_aa: CASSLASGGREGYTF; cdr3_nt: TGCGCCAGCAGCTTGGCTAGCGGGGGGAGGGAAGGCTACACCTTC
d_call: TRBD1; v_call: TRBV5-8; clone_size: few; j_call: TRBJ1-6; cdr3_length: 15; cdr3_aa: CASRMGQGTNSPLHF; cdr3_nt: TGTGCCAGCAGAATGGGACAGGGAACCAATTCACCCCTCCACTTT
d_call: TRBD1; v_call: TRBV11-3; clone_size: NA; j_call: TRBJ1-2; cdr3_length: 15; cdr3_aa: CASSSRQGVDYGYTF; cdr3_nt: TGTGCCAGCAGTTCCCGACAGGGGGTTGACTATGGCTACACCTTC
d_call: NA; v_call: TRBV19; clone_size: NA; j_call: TRBJ1-1; cdr3_length: 13; cdr3_aa: CASSTYLNTEAFF; cdr3_nt: TGTGCCAGTAGTACATACCTGAACACTGAAGCTTTCTTT
d_call: NA; v_call: TRBV29-1; clone_size: NA; j_call: TRBJ1-4; cdr3_length: 13; cdr3_aa: CSAVRGTDEKLFF; cdr3_nt: TGCAGCGCCGTGCGGGGCACGGATGAAAAACTGTTTTTT
d_call: TRBD1; v_call: TRBV30; clone_size: NA; j_call: TRBJ1-3; cdr3_length: 17; cdr3_aa: CAWSRDRGSNSGNTIYF; cdr3_nt: TGTGCCTGGAGTAGGGACAGGGGCTCAAATTCCGGAAACACCATATATTTT
d_call: TRBD1; v_call: TRBV6-1; clone_size: NA; j_call: TRBJ1-3; cdr3_length: 15; cdr3_aa: CASSEWRGPGNTIYF; cdr3_nt: TGTGCCAGCAGTGAATGGAGGGGGCCAGGAAACACCATATATTTT
d_call: NA; v_call: TRBV12-2; clone_size: NA; j_call: TRBJ2-1; cdr3_length: 12; cdr3_aa: CASRPVGDEQFF; cdr3_nt: TGTGCAAGTCGCCCCGTTGGTGATGAGCAGTTCTTC
d_call: TRBD1; v_call: TRBV27; clone_size: NA; j_call: TRBJ2-7; cdr3_length: 15; cdr3_aa: CASRGARTGSYEQYF; cdr3_nt: TGTGCCAGCAGAGGGGCCCGGACAGGGTCCTACGAGCAGTACTTC
d_call: TRBD1; v_call: TRBV19; clone_size: once; j_call: TRBJ1-5; cdr3_length: 16; cdr3_aa: CASSMGDSRGNQPQHF; cdr3_nt: TGTGCCAGTAGTATGGGGGACTCCAGGGGGAATCAGCCCCAGCATTTT
d_call: NA; v_call: TRBV5-1; clone_size: NA; j_call: TRBJ2-5; cdr3_length: 13; cdr3_aa: CASSDQGGETQYF; cdr3_nt: TGCGCCAGCAGCGACCAGGGGGGGGAGACCCAGTACTTC
d_call: TRBD2; v_call: TRBV11-1; clone_size: NA; j_call: TRBJ2-7; cdr3_length: 14; cdr3_aa: CASSLAGGSYEQYF; cdr3_nt: TGTGCCAGCAGCTTAGCCGGGGGGTCCTACGAGCAGTACTTC
d_call: TRBD1; v_call: TRBV10-2; clone_size: NA; j_call: TRBJ1-1; cdr3_length: 15; cdr3_aa: CASRGGQGGWSEAFF; cdr3_nt: TGCGCCAGCAGGGGGGGACAGGGAGGGTGGTCTGAAGCTTTCTTT
d_call: NA; v_call: TRBV21-1; clone_size: NA; j_call: TRBJ1-1; cdr3_length: 16; cdr3_aa: CASSPPGRGRNTEAFF; cdr3_nt: TGTGCCAGCAGCCCCCCAGGCCGGGGGCGGAACACTGAAGCTTTCTTT
d_call: TRBD1; v_call: TRBV4-1; clone_size: once; j_call: TRBJ1-4; cdr3_length: 15; cdr3_aa: CASSQDDQGGRKLFF; cdr3_nt: TGCGCCAGCAGCCAAGATGACCAGGGGGGGCGGAAACTGTTTTTT
d_call: NA; v_call: TRBV18; clone_size: NA; j_call: TRBJ1-2; cdr3_length: 18; cdr3_aa: CASSLRGGALENYYGYTF; cdr3_nt: TGTGCCAGCTCTCTCAGGGGTGGGGCACTTGAGAATTACTATGGCTACACCTTC
d_call: NA; v_call: TRBV28; clone_size: NA; j_call: TRBJ2-7; cdr3_length: 16; cdr3_aa: CASSSSEARRNHEQYF; cdr3_nt: TGTGCCAGCAGTTCCTCAGAGGCCAGACGGAACCACGAGCAGTACTTC
d_call: NA; v_call: TRBV11-2; clone_size: NA; j_call: TRBJ2-1; cdr3_length: 15; cdr3_aa: CASSPTGELRDEQFF; cdr3_nt: TGTGCCAGCAGCCCGACGGGGGAGCTGCGGGATGAGCAGTTCTTC
d_call: NA; v_call: TRBV21-1; clone_size: NA; j_call: TRBJ1-6; cdr3_length: 17; cdr3_aa: CASSPRRTGGYNSPLHF; cdr3_nt: TGTGCCAGCAGCCCCCGACGGACAGGGGGTTATAATTCACCCCTCCACTTT
d_call: NA; v_call: TRBV15; clone_size: NA; j_call: TRBJ2-7; cdr3_length: 14; cdr3_aa: CATAPSRNSNEQYF; cdr3_nt: TGTGCCACCGCCCCTTCGAGGAACTCCAACGAGCAGTACTTC
d_call: TRBD1; v_call: TRBV3-1/TRBV3-2; clone_size: NA; j_call: TRBJ1-4; cdr3_length: 16; cdr3_aa: CASSPTGTGNREKLFF; cdr3_nt: TGTGCCAGCAGCCCAACCGGGACAGGGAATAGGGAAAAACTGTTTTTT
d_call: TRBD1; v_call: TRBV14; clone_size: NA; j_call: TRBJ1-4; cdr3_length: 17; cdr3_aa: CASSQDRGRDRVEKLFF; cdr3_nt: TGTGCCAGCAGCCAAGATCGGGGCCGGGACAGGGTCGAAAAACTGTTTTTT
d_call: NA; v_call: TRBV5-6; clone_size: once; j_call: TRBJ2-1; cdr3_length: 15; cdr3_aa: CASSLVVSSYNEQFF; cdr3_nt: TGTGCCAGCAGCTTGGTGGTGAGCTCCTACAATGAGCAGTTCTTC
d_call: TRBD1; v_call: TRBV10-3; clone_size: NA; j_call: TRBJ1-1; cdr3_length: 12; cdr3_aa: CAISGVQGGAFF; cdr3_nt: TGTGCCATCAGTGGAGTACAGGGGGGAGCTTTCTTT
d_call: NA; v_call: TRBV5-6; clone_size: NA; j_call: TRBJ1-1; cdr3_length: 15; cdr3_aa: CASSLGPGRNAEAFF; cdr3_nt: TGTGCCAGCAGCTTGGGGCCAGGGAGGAACGCTGAAGCTTTCTTT
d_call: TRBD1; v_call: TRBV5-1; clone_size: few; j_call: TRBJ1-6; cdr3_length: 14; cdr3_aa: CASSFGTANSPLHF; cdr3_nt: TGCGCCAGCAGCTTCGGGACAGCGAATTCACCCCTCCACTTT
d_call: NA; v_call: TRBV10-3; clone_size: NA; j_call: TRBJ1-6; cdr3_length: 14; cdr3_aa: CAISESASNSPLHF; cdr3_nt: TGTGCCATCAGTGAGTCAGCATCGAATTCACCCCTCCACTTT
d_call: TRBD1; v_call: TRBV2; clone_size: NA; j_call: TRBJ1-3; cdr3_length: 15; cdr3_aa: CASSRDRGFGNTIYF; cdr3_nt: TGTGCCAGCAGCCGGGACAGGGGTTTTGGAAACACCATATATTTT
d_call: NA; v_call: TRBV27; clone_size: NA; j_call: TRBJ1-5; cdr3_length: 12; cdr3_aa: CASSQGNQPQHF; cdr3_nt: TGTGCCAGCAGCCAGGGAAACCAGCCCCAGCATTTT
d_call: TRBD1; v_call: TRBV3-1/TRBV3-2; clone_size: NA; j_call: TRBJ1-2; cdr3_length: 16; cdr3_aa: CASSRDTGGAHYGYTF; cdr3_nt: TGTGCCAGCAGCCGTGACACAGGGGGCGCTCACTATGGCTACACCTTC
d_call: TRBD1; v_call: TRBV19; clone_size: NA; j_call: TRBJ2-2; cdr3_length: 15; cdr3_aa: CASSILDRATGELFF; cdr3_nt: TGTGCCAGTAGTATCCTGGACAGGGCGACCGGGGAGCTGTTTTTT
d_call: NA; v_call: TRBV27; clone_size: NA; j_call: TRBJ2-3; cdr3_length: 17; cdr3_aa: CASSLYPPTSSTDTQYF; cdr3_nt: TGTGCCAGCAGTTTATACCCCCCGACTAGTAGCACAGATACGCAGTATTTT
d_call: TRBD2; v_call: TRBV7-9; clone_size: once; j_call: TRBJ2-1; cdr3_length: 15; cdr3_aa: CASIQEAGPFNEQFF; cdr3_nt: TGTGCCAGCATCCAAGAAGCGGGGCCCTTCAATGAGCAGTTCTTC
d_call: NA; v_call: TRBV21-1; clone_size: once; j_call: TRBJ2-7; cdr3_length: 12; cdr3_aa: CAAWGRGYEQYF; cdr3_nt: TGTGCCGCCTGGGGTCGGGGTTACGAGCAGTACTTC
d_call: TRBD1; v_call: TRBV7-9; clone_size: large; j_call: TRBJ1-2; cdr3_length: 16; cdr3_aa: CASSPRTGGDNYGYTF; cdr3_nt: TGTGCCAGCAGCCCCAGGACAGGGGGCGATAACTATGGCTACACCTTC
d_call: NA; v_call: TRBV9; clone_size: NA; j_call: TRBJ1-3; cdr3_length: 16; cdr3_aa: CASSLQWGLGGNTIYF; cdr3_nt: TGTGCCAGCAGCCTCCAGTGGGGGCTGGGAGGAAACACCATATATTTT
d_call: TRBD1; v_call: TRBV30; clone_size: NA; j_call: TRBJ2-1; cdr3_length: 15; cdr3_aa: CAWSVGTGSYNEQFF; cdr3_nt: TGTGCCTGGAGTGTAGGGACAGGGTCCTACAATGAGCAGTTCTTC
d_call: NA; v_call: TRBV6-5; clone_size: once; j_call: TRBJ1-6; cdr3_length: 15; cdr3_aa: CASRLFGTHNSPLHF; cdr3_nt: TGTGCCAGCAGGCTATTCGGGACTCACAATTCACCCCTCCACTTT
d_call: NA; v_call: TRBV12-3/TRBV12-4; clone_size: NA; j_call: TRBJ1-3; cdr3_length: 13; cdr3_aa: CASSPSGVNTIYF; cdr3_nt: TGTGCCAGCAGTCCCAGCGGGGTAAACACCATATATTTT
d_call: NA; v_call: TRBV11-3; clone_size: NA; j_call: TRBJ1-2; cdr3_length: 13; cdr3_aa: CASSLAGAQGYTF; cdr3_nt: TGTGCCAGCAGCTTAGCTGGGGCGCAGGGCTACACCTTC
d_call: TRBD1; v_call: TRBV28; clone_size: NA; j_call: TRBJ2-1; cdr3_length: 13; cdr3_aa: CASSIRQGGEQFF; cdr3_nt: TGTGCCAGCAGTATCCGACAGGGGGGTGAGCAGTTCTTC